The 13 T cell receptor beta chains given below trace back to one sample, sequenced in a study of response to subunit inactivated influenza vaccine. TCRdb re-derived calls from the RT-PCR reads in MiXCR, one entry per CDR3 protein. The sample includes roughly 520,000 distinct CDR3 sequences, around 25% of them seen just once. This specimen was CD4+ T cells sorted from PBMCs, taken around 5 days after vaccination. These receptors were obtained from a man aged 45 to 65 who received an inactivated influenza vaccine.

This clonotype was detected a few times. The chain uses TRBV10-3 and TRBJ2-1, with D possibly matching TRBD2 (6 bases). The CDR3 is 14 residues long. Germline CDR1 is ENHRY and CDR2 is SYGVKD. V gave up 8 bases and J gave up 8 bases, with 19 bases separating them. CDR3 sequence: CAIGGRSAVDEQFF. For the CDR3, the DNA is TGTGCCATCGGTGGGAGGTCCGCGGTGGATGAGCAGTTCTTC.

This chain uses TRBV5-6 with TRBJ2-1; D not resolved. Germline loops: CDR1 SGHDT, CDR2 YYEEEE. V was pared by 4 bases and J by 0 bases, with 17 bases between. This CDR3 spans 17 amino acids. In DNA, the CDR3 is TGTGCCAGCAGCCATTATATCGTCCAATTCTCCTACAATGAGCAGTTCTTC. Protein sequence: CASSHYIVQFSYNEQFF.

The V call is TRBV7-2, the J call TRBJ2-3; 8 bases are shared with TRBD2. After removal of 6 bases from V and 4 bases from J, the junction contained 9 bases not matched to a gene. Germline CDR1 reads SGHTA; CDR2 reads FQGNSA. The length of the CDR3 is 15 residues. CDR3 amino acids: CASRLTSVRADTQYF. CDR3 nucleotides: TGTGCCAGCAGATTGACTAGCGTCCGTGCAGATACGCAGTATTTT.

The chain carries TRBV4-1 and TRBJ1-3; 9 nucleotides line up with TRBD1. The V gene end was trimmed by 1 base and the J gene end by 0 bases; junction bases not matched to a gene: 10. The CDR3 is 19 residues long. Germline CDR1 reads MGHRA; CDR2 reads YSYEKL. The DNA of the CDR3 is TGCGCCAGCAGCCAAGTAGGGACAGGGATAATTCACTCTGGAAACACCATATATTTT. It encodes CASSQVGTGIIHSGNTIYF.

This clonotype was observed a handful of times. The V call is TRBV24-1, the J call TRBJ2-5; 8 bases align to TRBD1. The CDR3 covers 15 residues. The junction had 5 bases not matched to a gene; V was cut back by 4 bases and J by 2 bases. Germline-derived CDR1 and CDR2 are KGHDR and SFDVKD. CDR3 sequence reads: CATSDLRGLQETQYF. CDR3 in DNA: TGTGCCACCAGTGACCTCAGGGGGCTACAAGAGACCCAGTACTTC.

Only a few counts were recorded for this clonotype. This chain joins TRBV20-1 and TRBJ2-5, with D perhaps given as TRBD1 or TRBD2 (5 bases each). This CDR3 is 13 amino acids long. CDR1 is DFQATT and CDR2 is SNEGSKA in the germline V gene (reference sequence). Trimming pared 6 bases from V and 0 bases from J, leaving 11 bases between. The CDR3 here is CSAAGTDQETQYF. Here the CDR3 DNA reads TGCAGTGCCGCCGGGACGGACCAAGAGACCCAGTACTTC.

This clonotype was counted only a few times. The chain recombines TRBV30 with TRBJ1-1, with 7 bases that match TRBD1. Germline V CDR1 and CDR2: GTSNPN, SVGIG (reference sequence). V gave up 1 base and J gave up 1 base; unmatched junction bases: 6. The CDR3 consists of 15 residues. The CDR3 protein is CAWSGQGVKNTEAFF. DNA for the CDR3: TGTGCCTGGAGTGGACAGGGAGTGAAGAACACTGAAGCTTTCTTT.

This clonotype showed up just a few times. The chain joins TRBV6-1 to TRBJ2-3, with 9 bases aligning to TRBD1. Germline values: CDR1 MNHNS, CDR2 SASEGT. Trimming took 6 bases from V and 2 from J; bases not matched to a gene: 6. The CDR3 loop spans 15 amino acids. CDR3 sequence (DNA): TGTGCCAGCAGCTGGGGACAGGGAAACACAGATACGCAGTATTTT. Translating gives CASSWGQGNTDTQYF.

This clonotype was found a few times. One end of the junction varies from germline; a read error may be responsible. The rearrangement joins TRBV12-3 or TRBV12-4 to TRBJ2-1, with 8 bases that match TRBD2. The CDR3 runs to 12 residues. This chain's CDR3 is CASSDLGAGGVF. CDR3 DNA: TGTGCCAGCAGCGACTTGGGCGCGGGAGGTGTCTTC.

In nucleotides, the CDR3 is TGTGCCAGCAGCTTAGGCGGACTAGCGGGAGCGGAGACCCAGTACTTC. This encodes CASSLGGLAGAETQYF. The rearrangement links TRBV7-2 to TRBJ2-5; 13 positions agree with TRBD2. CDR1 and CDR2 from the germline V gene are SGHTA and FQGNSA. The CDR3 runs to 16 residues. Germline trimming cut 1 base from V and 5 bases from J; bases unmatched to any gene: 4.

The J gene is TRBJ1-6, the V gene TRBV20-1, with a possible D match to TRBD1 (5 bases). The CDR3 spans 12 residues. Germline loops: CDR1 DFQATT, CDR2 SNEGSKA (reference sequence). Trimming shortened V by 5 bases and J by 19 bases, and 21 bases separated the two germline ends. The CDR3 DNA is TGCAGTGCTCGCATGGGTGGTCAGAGGACACACTTT. Its translation is CSARMGGQRTHF.

There are many counts of this clonotype. The chain is built from TRBV20-1 and TRBJ2-7; 9 bases are a match to TRBD2. There are 13 residues in the CDR3. Germline CDR1 and CDR2: DFQATT and SNEGSKA (reference sequence). Trimming cost V 6 bases and J 4 bases; bases outside gene matches: 7. CDR3 amino acids: CSANLAGQYEQYF. CDR3 DNA sequence: TGCAGTGCAAACCTAGCGGGGCAATACGAGCAGTACTTC.

This clonotype occurred a few times. The chain links TRBV20-1 to TRBJ1-6; possible D gene TRBD1, 5 bases. Deletions cut 0 bases from V and 3 bases from J, with 6 bases between. The V gene's germline CDR1 is DFQATT and CDR2 SNEGSKA (reference sequence). The CDR3 loop spans 14 amino acids. CDR3 coding DNA: TGCAGTGCTAGAGAGGGGGACTATAATTCACCCCTCCACTTT. Its protein product is CSAREGDYNSPLHF.